This TCR beta chain originates from a study of shared clonotypes between healthy human individuals (dated by TCRdb to 2019 to 2021). About the investigation overall: The cohort comprised a couple of women and a few men aged 18 to 49 years. Per donor, three plates each were used for CD4 naive and CD4 memory, two for CD8 naive, and one for CD8 memory. To estimate repertoire size and how much clonotypes are shared between individuals, the study performed deep sequencing of blood TCR repertoires from roughly five healthy adults. To increase sequencing depth and limit assay-specific biases, TCR repertoire library preparation and sequencing were carried out by different laboratories using diverse techniques. Between about 0.8 and 9.5 billion PBMCs per donor were obtained by leukapheresis.

General conclusions and limits of the study: Larger estimated clonotype richness was generally found for naive subsets than for memory subsets. Pairwise subsampling indicated that sequencing depth was expected to affect the degree of clonotype sharing among donors. Compared with non-shared clonotypes, the clonotypes found in all four sorted-subset donors had higher generation probabilities. Incomplete sequencing was indicated by rarefaction of sorted-subset datasets, despite the large sequencing depth. Sampling was restricted to blood, and TCR repertoires in tissue are likely to differ from TCR repertoires in blood. About 5% of naive CD4, around 3.5% of naive CD8, 2% to 2.5% of memory CD4, and more than 0.35% of memory CD8 clonotypes were shared across a few donors. Because the study included only a small number of donors, the genetic and exposure-history diversity represented was limited.

To note about this clone: Its antigen specificity is not known. Base qualities are not recorded, but no much larger clone differs from it by a single base.

The V and J ends are trimmed by 2 bases and 4 bases, leaving 5 bases between them. From a lookup of the germline V gene, CDR1 and CDR2 are MNHNS and SASEGT. Counted from cysteine to phenylalanine, this CDR3 has 12 amino acids. Kept here is only the CDR3 DNA, which spans 36 bases and is read in frame from base 1. Using the deep immunoSEQ assay, TCR CDR3 regions were amplified from genomic DNA by multiplex PCR. Extracted genomic DNA from each cell subset was spread evenly across all wells of several immunoSEQ 96-well plates, with each plate serving as a replicate. For sorted subsets, approximately 200 ng of genomic DNA, equivalent to 25,000 to 35,000 T cell genomes, went into each replicate PCR. Purified libraries were quantified with a Qubit 3.0 fluorometer, sized on a Bioanalyzer 2100, and re-quantified with the KAPA Library Quantification kit. Every immunoSEQ 96-well plate was sequenced on a dedicated single-read 150-cycle Illumina NextSeq 550 flow cell. From the authors' description of their analysis: Because the immunoSEQ output held only junctional sequences and lacked quality scores, the filtering could not match the filtering applied to full-length reads. To assign V/J genes and CDR3, sequences were annotated using PyIR, a Python wrapper for IgBLAST v1.9, with IMGT germline references. Reads with weak V/J assignments (E-value above 1e-6), missing CDR3, stop codons, out-of-frame junctions, or ambiguous translated residues were removed. V3J clonotypes were defined as sequences sharing the same inferred V gene, J gene, and CDR3 amino acid sequence. Percentage overlap between repertoires was computed as shared unique clonotypes divided by the size of the smaller repertoire. Repertoire richness was assessed with RTK rarefaction, the Chao1 estimator, and Recon v2.1 estimates of unobserved clonotypes. OLGA was used to compute generation probabilities for all TCRbeta clonotypes that the gDNA method yielded from four donors. The immuneACCESS repertoire file appears here via TCRdb, limited to in-frame rearrangements. These files lack a portion of the clones; in checked studies, under half of the deficit traces to unresolved V genes, and the cause of the others is not known. V, J and clone size were drawn from that table, and D and trimming were deduced from the DNA. The sample yields some 1 million clones; 75% were counted once. The biggest ten clones account for about 1.5% of the sample.

The donors were healthy, HIV-negative adults with no recently reported acute infections or vaccinations. Every donor was a Caucasian adult living in Nashville, Tennessee, USA. Magnetic negative selection was used to enrich CD4+ T cells, after which naive cells were positively selected on CD45RA and the negative fraction became the memory subset. Blood was obtained by leukapheresis, after which PBMCs were separated by Ficoll-Histopaque density gradient centrifugation and cryopreserved in liquid nitrogen vapor phase. Analytical flow cytometry was used to check the purity and quantity of each magnetically sorted T cell population. Genomic DNA was isolated from each sorted fraction and quantified by UV absorbance on a Nanodrop 2000c.

The receptor's source is a man between 18 and 29 years old in good health. The chain is made from TRBV6-1 and TRBJ1-2, with the identity of the D gene unclear. Sequenced: memory CD4+ T cells sorted from blood. This sample's cell subset or site label indicates: CD45RA-negative fraction. The DNA reads as follows: TGTGCCAGCAGTGAAAGGGTCTATGGCTACACCTTC. Its protein is CASSERVYGYTF.